This T cell receptor beta chain stems from a study of identical twins. TCRdb fed the 5' RACE reads into MiXCR, producing one record per CDR3 protein. The repertoire has approximately 470,000 distinct CDR3 sequences, 13% to 15% of them found once; the top ten carry 0.52%. The CDR3 runs to 13 residues. Trimming took 3 bases from V and 3 from J, leaving 9 bases between them. Per germline, CDR1 LGHNA and CDR2 YSLEER. These data also formed part of another study, on yellow fever vaccine responses in identical twins.

What was sequenced was CD4+ T cells sorted from blood. This chain links TRBV4-3 with TRBJ2-7; TRBD2 might be the D (6 bases). The receptor was isolated from a woman under 30 in good health. The CDR3 bases are TGCGCCAGCAGCCAGGATAGCGGCTACGAGCAGTACTTC. Protein product: CASSQDSGYEQYF.